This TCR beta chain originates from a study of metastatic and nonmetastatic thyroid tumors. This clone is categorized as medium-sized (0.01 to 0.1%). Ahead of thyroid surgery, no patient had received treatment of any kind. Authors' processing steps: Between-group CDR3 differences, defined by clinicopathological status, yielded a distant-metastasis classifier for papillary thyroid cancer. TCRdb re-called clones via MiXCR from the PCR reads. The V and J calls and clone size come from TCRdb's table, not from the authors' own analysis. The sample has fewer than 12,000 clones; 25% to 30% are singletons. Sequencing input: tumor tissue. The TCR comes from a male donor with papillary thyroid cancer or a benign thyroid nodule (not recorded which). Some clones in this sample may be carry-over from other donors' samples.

The CDR3 region has the DNA TGTGCCAGTAGGACTAGCGGCTATGAGCAGTTCTTC. Translation: CASRTSGYEQFF. The chain links TRBV27 to TRBJ2-1; 10 nucleotides align to TRBD2. CDR1 MNHEY and CDR2 SMNVEV come from the germline V gene (reference sequence). V gave up 9 bases and J gave up 8 bases; unmatched junction bases: 4. The CDR3 is 12 residues long.